The sequence of this T cell receptor beta chain was determined in a study of T cell responses to AZD1222 COVID-19 vaccine. Study as a whole: Second doses at about 4 or about 12 weeks were pooled.

Using immunoSEQ multiplex PCR, the repertoire was profiled, and TCRdb retains in-frame clones only, with some absent. Of about 70,000 clones listed, around 85% are singletons. On this clone: Its antigen remains unidentified.

Whole-study findings and limits: Rises in breadth and depth of Spike-specific TCRs came after two AZD1222 doses.

The CDR3 is made up of 14 amino acids. Trimming cost V 5 bases and J 8 bases; bases outside gene matches: 11. Germline V gene lookup returns CDR1 MNHEY and CDR2 SMNVEV (reference sequence). The specimen comprised peripheral blood, sampled on day 0 of AZD1222 vaccination. The sequence derives from an adult in good health. The rearrangement joins TRBV27 to TRBJ1-1; 7 bases align to TRBD1. CDR3 DNA: TGTGCCAGCAGTCCGAGGGACAGTAGGTCGGAAGCTTTCTTT. This sequence encodes CASSPRDSRSEAFF.